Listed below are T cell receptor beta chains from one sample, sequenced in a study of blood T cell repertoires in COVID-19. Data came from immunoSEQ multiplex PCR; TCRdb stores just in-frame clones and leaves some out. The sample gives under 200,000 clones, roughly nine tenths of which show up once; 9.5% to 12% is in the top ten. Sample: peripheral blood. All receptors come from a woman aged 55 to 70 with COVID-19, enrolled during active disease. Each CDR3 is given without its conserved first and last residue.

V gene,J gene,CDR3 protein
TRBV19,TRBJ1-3,ASSLGQPTYSGNTIY
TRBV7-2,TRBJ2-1,ASSSGQGYNEQF
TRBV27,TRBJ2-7,ASSTYSGNSYEQY
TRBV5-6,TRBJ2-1,ASSLQFEQF
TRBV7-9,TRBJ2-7,ASSLGKGQGAHEQY
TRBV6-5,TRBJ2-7,ASSYSLASYEQY
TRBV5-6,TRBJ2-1,ASSFRTSGRYDEQF
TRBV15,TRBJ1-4,ATSRDYPPGGEKLF
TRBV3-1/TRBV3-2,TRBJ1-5,ASSQDPFGRGQH
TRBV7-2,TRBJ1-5,ASSFAGGDQPQH
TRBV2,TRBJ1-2,ASSEERRGGYT
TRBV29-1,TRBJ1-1,SVEVYRGLVEAF